This T cell receptor beta chain was obtained from a study of cytomegalovirus exposure and HLA in healthy donors. At the level of the study: Genotyping showed around 80% of 300 to 450 donors falling in the Caucasian-associated ancestry cluster.

CDR3 length: 11 residues. J was trimmed by 6 bases and V by 7 bases; bases with no gene match: 5. Germline assignment: CDR1 SQVTM and CDR2 ANQGSEA. A multiplex PCR was run with 60 Vbeta primers and 13 Jbeta primers. This table comes from immunoSEQ multiplex PCR, and its TCRdb copy is limited to in-frame clones, with some not included. This repertoire shows about 110,000 clones, roughly 68% found once; its top ten account for roughly 8.4%. Sequenced input: PBMCs. The TCR sequence derives from a man aged 25 to 45 in good health and CMV-seropositive. The chain is built from TRBV29-1 and TRBJ1-2; 7 bases map to TRBD1. The CDR3 DNA sequence: TGCAGCGACCGACAGGGAAATGGCTACACCTTC. Translating it yields CSDRQGNGYTF.